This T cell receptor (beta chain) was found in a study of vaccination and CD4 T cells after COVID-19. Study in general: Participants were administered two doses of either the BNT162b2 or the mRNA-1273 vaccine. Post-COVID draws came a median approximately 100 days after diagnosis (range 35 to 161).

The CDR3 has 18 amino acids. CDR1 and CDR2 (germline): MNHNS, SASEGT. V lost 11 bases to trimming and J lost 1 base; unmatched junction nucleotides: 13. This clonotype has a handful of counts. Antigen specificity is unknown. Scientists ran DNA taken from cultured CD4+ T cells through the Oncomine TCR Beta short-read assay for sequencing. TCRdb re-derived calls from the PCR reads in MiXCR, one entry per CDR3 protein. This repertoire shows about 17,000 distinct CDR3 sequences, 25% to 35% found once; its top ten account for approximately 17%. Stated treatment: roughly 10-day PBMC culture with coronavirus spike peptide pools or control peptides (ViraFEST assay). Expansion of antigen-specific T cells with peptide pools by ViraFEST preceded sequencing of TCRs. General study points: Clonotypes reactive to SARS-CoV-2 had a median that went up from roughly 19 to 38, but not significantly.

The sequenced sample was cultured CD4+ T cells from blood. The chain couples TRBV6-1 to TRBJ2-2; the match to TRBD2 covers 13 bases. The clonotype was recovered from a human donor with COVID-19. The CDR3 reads CASILAGGSTRNTGELFF. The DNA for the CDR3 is TGTGCCTCCATACTAGCGGGGGGGTCGACTAGGAACACCGGGGAGCTGTTTTTT.